This TCR beta chain was observed in a study of CD8+CD57+ T cells in acquired aplastic anemia. In the study overall: The study obtained 11 million or so reads on average for CD4+ cells from healthy donors.

Note on this clonotype: Its antigen is not identified.

The study, taken as a whole, reports: Significant differences in CD8+ Simpson's diversity were not observed between patients and controls.

Genomic DNA served as template for TCR beta VDJ and CDR3 profiling. TCRdb itself ran the reads through MiXCR, one entry per CDR3 protein. The sample contains 400,000 to 450,000 distinct CDR3 sequences, 55% to 70% of which appear only once. There are 14 residues in the CDR3. The V segment lost 7 bases and the J segment 7 bases; nucleotides outside the gene matches: 9. Germline CDR1 and CDR2: SNHLY and FYNNEI. What was sequenced was sorted CD4+, CD8+, or CD8+CD57+ T cells (not recorded which) from PBMCs. This chain links TRBV2 with TRBJ2-3; 9 bases align to TRBD2. The TCR was taken from a human donor in good health, serving as a control. The CDR3 loop is CASNGGGAGNTQYF. The DNA of the CDR3 is TGTGCCAGCAATGGCGGGGGGGCTGGGAATACGCAGTATTTT.